The following is a T cell receptor beta chain sequence with its context. In this sample, this clone turned up many times. The clone's antigen remains unknown. No quality values exist for individual bases; no much larger clone is one base distant. The entry originates in a study of shared clonotypes between healthy human individuals (dated by TCRdb to about 2020). For the wider study: The cohort included a few men and a couple of women between 18 and 49 years of age. For each donor, three plates each were used for CD4 naive and CD4 memory, two plates were used for CD8 naive, and one plate was used for CD8 memory. Blood TCR repertoires of roughly five healthy adults were deeply sequenced to estimate repertoire size and the extent of clonotype sharing between individuals. Different laboratories and diverse techniques were used to prepare libraries and sequence TCR repertoires, to increase sequencing depth and limit assay-specific biases. Each donor's leukapheresis produced roughly between about 0.8 and 8.9 billion PBMCs.

Here is what the overall study found, with its caveats: Only blood was sampled, and tissue TCR repertoires likely differ from those in blood. The small number of donors limited the genetic and exposure-history diversity represented. Sharing across several donors was observed for around 5% of naive CD4, 3% to 3.5% of naive CD8, 2.3% of memory CD4, and roughly 0.4% of memory CD8 clonotypes. Pairwise subsampling indicated that sequencing depth was expected to affect the degree of clonotype sharing among donors. Compared with non-shared clonotypes, clonotypes shared by all four sorted-subset donors had higher generation probabilities. Incomplete sequencing was indicated by rarefaction of sorted-subset datasets, despite the large sequencing depth. Estimated clonotype richness was generally larger for naive than for memory subsets.

TCR CDR3 regions were amplified from genomic DNA by multiplex PCR using the deep immunoSEQ assay. Extracted genomic DNA from each cell subset was distributed evenly across all wells of several immunoSEQ 96-well plates, and each plate was treated as a replicate. For sorted subsets, each replicate PCR was loaded with 150 to 250 ng genomic DNA, equivalent to about 33,000 T cell genomes. Purified libraries were measured with a Qubit 3.0 fluorometer, size-checked on a Bioanalyzer 2100, and measured again with the KAPA Library Quantification kit. Each immunoSEQ 96-well plate was sequenced on its own single-read 150-cycle Illumina NextSeq 550 flow cell. On the authors' methods: The immunoSEQ output contained only junctional sequences without quality scores, so filtering could not match that applied to full-length reads. To assign V/J genes and CDR3, sequences were annotated against IMGT germline references using PyIR, a Python wrapper for IgBLAST v1.9. Reads were removed for weak V/J assignments (E-value above 1e-6), missing CDR3, stop codons, out-of-frame junctions, or ambiguous translated residues. A V3J clonotype was defined by an identical inferred V gene, J gene, and CDR3 amino acid sequence. Percentage overlap between repertoires was computed as shared unique clonotypes divided by the size of the smaller repertoire. RTK rarefaction, the Chao1 estimator, and Recon v2.1 estimates of unobserved clonotypes were used to assess repertoire richness. For all TCRbeta clonotypes obtained by the gDNA method from a few donors, generation probabilities were computed with OLGA. Entries here come from immuneACCESS through TCRdb and include only in-frame sequences with V and J called. Some clones fail to appear in such tables; in the studies checked, an unresolved V gene covers under half of the shortfall, and the cause of the remainder is unknown. The V and J calls and the clone size are those of that table, but D and trimming were determined from the DNA. The table for this sample lists over 850,000 clones; 78% of them were counted only once. 0.6% to 0.75% of the sample belongs to the ten largest clones.

The CDR3 measures 14 amino acids from cysteine to phenylalanine. The retained sequence is limited to the CDR3, 42 bases, with the frame set at the first base. V and J are truncated by 5 bases and 8 bases respectively, leaving an intervening sequence of 18 bases. Per the germline V gene, SNHLY is the CDR1 and FYNNEI is the CDR2. The donors were healthy, HIV-negative adults with no recently reported acute infections or vaccinations. Every donor was a Caucasian adult residing in Nashville, Tennessee, USA. CD4+ T cells were enriched by magnetic negative selection, after which naive cells were positively selected on CD45RA and the negative fraction was taken as the memory subset. Blood was obtained by leukapheresis, after which PBMCs were separated by Ficoll-Histopaque density gradient centrifugation and cryopreserved in liquid nitrogen vapor phase. Analytical flow cytometry was used to check the purity and quantity of each magnetically sorted T cell population. Each sorted fraction had its genomic DNA isolated and then quantified by UV absorbance on a Nanodrop 2000c.

The TCR sequence derives from a man younger than 35 in good health. Some clones in this sample may be carry-over from other donors' samples. Recombination joined TRBV2 with TRBJ1-1, with a weak D call of TRBD1 (5 bases match). The sample was memory CD4+ T cells from PBMCs. Read against the paper, the sample's cell subset or site label means: CD45RA-negative fraction. The DNA reads as follows: TGTGCCAGCAGTCCGGACACCCAACACCGCGAAGCTTTCTTT. This translates into CASSPDTQHREAFF. When the CDR3 is completed using the reference TRBV2 and TRBJ1-1 genes on either side, the full variable domain is EPEVTQTPSHQVTQMGQEVILRCVPISNHLYFYWYRQILGQKVEFLVSFYNNEISEKSEIFDDQFSVERPDGSNFTLKIRSTKLEDSAMYFCASSPDTQHREAFFGQGTRLTVV.